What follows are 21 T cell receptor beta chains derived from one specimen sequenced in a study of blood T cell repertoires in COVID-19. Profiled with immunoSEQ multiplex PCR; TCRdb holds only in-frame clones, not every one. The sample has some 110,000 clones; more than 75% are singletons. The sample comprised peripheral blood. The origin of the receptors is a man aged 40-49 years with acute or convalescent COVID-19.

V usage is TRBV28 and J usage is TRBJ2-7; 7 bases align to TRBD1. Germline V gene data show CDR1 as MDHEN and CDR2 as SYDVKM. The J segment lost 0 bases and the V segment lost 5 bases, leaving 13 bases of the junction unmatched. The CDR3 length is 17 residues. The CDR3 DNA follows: TGTGCCAGCAGTCCTTTTATCCTGGCAGGGGGCTCCTACGAGCAGTACTTC. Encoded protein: CASSPFILAGGSYEQYF.

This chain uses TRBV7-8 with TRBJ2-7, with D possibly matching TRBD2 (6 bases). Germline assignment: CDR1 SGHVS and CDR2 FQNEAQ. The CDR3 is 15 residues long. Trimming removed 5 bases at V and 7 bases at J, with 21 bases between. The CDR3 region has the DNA TGTGCCAGCAGCCCCTACCTTGTGCCAGGGACTGAGCAGTACTTC. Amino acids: CASSPYLVPGTEQYF.

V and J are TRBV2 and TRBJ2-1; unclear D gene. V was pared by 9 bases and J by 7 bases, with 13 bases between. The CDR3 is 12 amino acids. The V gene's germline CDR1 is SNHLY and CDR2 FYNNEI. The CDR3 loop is CASQSLGNEQFF. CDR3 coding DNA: TGTGCCAGTCAATCACTTGGTAATGAGCAGTTCTTC. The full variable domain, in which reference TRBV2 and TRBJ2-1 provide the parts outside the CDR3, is EPEVTQTPSHQVTQMGQEVILRCVPISNHLYFYWYRQILGQKVEFLVSFYNNEISEKSEIFDDQFSVERPDGSNFTLKIRSTKLEDSAMYFCASQSLGNEQFFGPGTRLTVL.

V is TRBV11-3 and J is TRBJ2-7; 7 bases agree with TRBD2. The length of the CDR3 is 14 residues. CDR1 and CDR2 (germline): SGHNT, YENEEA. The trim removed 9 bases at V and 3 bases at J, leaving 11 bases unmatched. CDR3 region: CASSPGGSDYEQYF. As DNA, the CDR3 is TGTGCCAGTTCTCCGGGGGGAAGCGACTACGAGCAGTACTTC.

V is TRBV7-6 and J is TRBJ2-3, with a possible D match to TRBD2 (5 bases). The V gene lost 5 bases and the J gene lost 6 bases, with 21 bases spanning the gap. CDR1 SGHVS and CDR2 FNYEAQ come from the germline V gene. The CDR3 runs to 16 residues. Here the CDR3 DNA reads TGTGCCAGCAGCCCCAGGCTAGCAGCGACCGAGGATACGCAGTATTTT. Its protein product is CASSPRLAATEDTQYF.

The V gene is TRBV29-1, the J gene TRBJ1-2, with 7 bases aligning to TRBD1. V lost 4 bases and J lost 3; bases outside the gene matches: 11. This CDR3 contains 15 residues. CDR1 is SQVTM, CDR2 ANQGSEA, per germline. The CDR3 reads CSVVLAGGRDYGYTF. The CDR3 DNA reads TGCAGCGTTGTTCTGGCAGGGGGGAGAGACTATGGCTACACCTTC.

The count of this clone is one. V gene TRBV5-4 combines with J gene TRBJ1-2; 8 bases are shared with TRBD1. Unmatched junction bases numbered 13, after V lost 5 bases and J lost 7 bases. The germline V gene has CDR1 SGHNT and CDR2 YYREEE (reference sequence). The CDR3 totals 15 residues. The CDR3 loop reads CASRETGDRVFGYTF. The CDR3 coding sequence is TGTGCCAGCAGGGAGACAGGGGATCGGGTATTTGGCTACACCTTC.

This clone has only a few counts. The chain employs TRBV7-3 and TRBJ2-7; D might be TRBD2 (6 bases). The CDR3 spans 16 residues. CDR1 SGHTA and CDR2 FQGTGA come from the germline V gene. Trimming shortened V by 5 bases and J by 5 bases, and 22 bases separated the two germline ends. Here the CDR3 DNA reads TGTGCCAGCAGCCCGCACGGGGGTGGGGCCTGGAACGAGCAGTACTTC. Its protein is CASSPHGGGAWNEQYF.

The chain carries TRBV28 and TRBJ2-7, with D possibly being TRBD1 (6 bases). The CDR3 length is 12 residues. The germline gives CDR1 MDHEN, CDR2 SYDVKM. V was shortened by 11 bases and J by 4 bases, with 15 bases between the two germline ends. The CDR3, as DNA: TGTGCCGTTCGGGACAACTATTACGAGCAGTACTTC. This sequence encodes CAVRDNYYEQYF.

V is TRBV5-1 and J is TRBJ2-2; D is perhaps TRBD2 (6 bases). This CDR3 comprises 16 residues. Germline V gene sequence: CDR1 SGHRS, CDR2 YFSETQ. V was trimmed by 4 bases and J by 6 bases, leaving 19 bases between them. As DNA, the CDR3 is TGCGCCAGCAGCCCGGTAGGCCGGGGGAGCTCCGGGGAGCTGTTTTTT. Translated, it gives CASSPVGRGSSGELFF.

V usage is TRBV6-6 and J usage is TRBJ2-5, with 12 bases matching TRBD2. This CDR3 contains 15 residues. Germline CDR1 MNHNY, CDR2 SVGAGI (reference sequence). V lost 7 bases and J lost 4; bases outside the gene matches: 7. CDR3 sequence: CASTLLAGGGETQYF. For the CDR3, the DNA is TGTGCCAGCACTTTACTAGCGGGGGGTGGAGAGACCCAGTACTTC.

CDR3 bases: TGTGCCAGCACCTTAGGGGGGACTAGGCGAAATACGCAGTATTTT. Translated, it gives CASTLGGTRRNTQYF. The chain joins TRBV28 to TRBJ2-3; TRBD2 matches 8 bases. V trimming: 7 bases; J trimming: 7 bases; junction bases outside the gene matches: 13. This CDR3 region has 15 residues. Germline CDR1 MDHEN, CDR2 SYDVKM.

The CDR3 protein is CASSLEQGLLASTIYF. CDR3 DNA: TGTGCCAGCAGCTTAGAGCAGGGTCTTCTGGCGAGCACCATATATTTT. This chain links TRBV7-6 with TRBJ1-3; tentative D call: TRBD1 (5 bases). Germline V gene data show CDR1 as SGHVS and CDR2 as FNYEAQ. V lost 1 base to trimming and J lost 9 bases, with 19 bases between them. The CDR3 sequence is 16 residues long.

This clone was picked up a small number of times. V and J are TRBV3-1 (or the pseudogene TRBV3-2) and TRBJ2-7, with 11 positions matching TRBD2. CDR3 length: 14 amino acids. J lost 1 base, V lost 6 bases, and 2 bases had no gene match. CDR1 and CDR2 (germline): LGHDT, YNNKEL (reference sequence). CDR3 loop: CASRTSGKSYEQYF. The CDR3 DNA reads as TGTGCCAGCAGGACTAGCGGGAAGTCCTACGAGCAGTACTTC.

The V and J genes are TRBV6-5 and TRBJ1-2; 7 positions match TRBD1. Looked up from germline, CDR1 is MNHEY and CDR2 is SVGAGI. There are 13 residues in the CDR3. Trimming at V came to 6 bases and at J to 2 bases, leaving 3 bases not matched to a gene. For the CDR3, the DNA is TGTGCCAGCAGCCCGACAGGGAACTATGGCTACACCTTC. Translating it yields CASSPTGNYGYTF.

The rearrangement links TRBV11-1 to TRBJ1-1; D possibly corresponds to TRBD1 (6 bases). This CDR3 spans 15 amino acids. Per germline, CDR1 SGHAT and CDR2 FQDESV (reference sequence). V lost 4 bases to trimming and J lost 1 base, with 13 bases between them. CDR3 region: CASSYQGGGNTEAFF. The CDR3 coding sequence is TGTGCCAGCAGCTACCAGGGAGGGGGGAACACTGAAGCTTTCTTT.

The CDR3 DNA is TGTGCCAGCAGTTTCCCTCAGGGACTAGCGGGGGGGCCAGATACGCAGTATTTT. Translating it yields CASSFPQGLAGGPDTQYF. The chain carries TRBV6-2 or TRBV6-3 and TRBJ2-3, with 16 bases that match TRBD2. Germline V gene lookup returns CDR1 MNHEY and CDR2 SVGEGT. This CDR3 is built from 18 residues. With 4 bases clipped from V and 4 bases from J, the junction kept 8 bases outside the gene matches.

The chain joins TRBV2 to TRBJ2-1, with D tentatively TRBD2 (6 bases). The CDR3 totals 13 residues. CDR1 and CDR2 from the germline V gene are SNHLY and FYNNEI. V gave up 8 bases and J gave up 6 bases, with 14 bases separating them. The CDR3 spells CASGETRGNEQFF. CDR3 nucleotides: TGTGCCAGCGGGGAGACTAGAGGCAATGAGCAGTTCTTC.

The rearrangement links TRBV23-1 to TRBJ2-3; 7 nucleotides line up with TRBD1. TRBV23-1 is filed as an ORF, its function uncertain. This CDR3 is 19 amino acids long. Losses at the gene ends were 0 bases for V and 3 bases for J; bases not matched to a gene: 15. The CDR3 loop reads CASSQSRGGELGSTDTQYF. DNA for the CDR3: TGCGCCAGCAGTCAATCCCGAGGGGGCGAGCTCGGGTCGACAGATACGCAGTATTTT.

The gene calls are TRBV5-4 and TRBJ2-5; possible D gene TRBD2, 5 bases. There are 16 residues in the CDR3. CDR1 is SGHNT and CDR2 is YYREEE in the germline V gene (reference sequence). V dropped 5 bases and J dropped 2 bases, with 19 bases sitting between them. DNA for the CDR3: TGTGCCAGCAGTCTACGGGATGTGAGGTTTCAAGAGACCCAGTACTTC. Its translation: CASSLRDVRFQETQYF.

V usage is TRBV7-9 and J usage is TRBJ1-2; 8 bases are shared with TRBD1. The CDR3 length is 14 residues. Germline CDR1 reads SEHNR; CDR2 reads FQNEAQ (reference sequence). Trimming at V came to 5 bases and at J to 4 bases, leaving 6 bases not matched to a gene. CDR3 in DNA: TGTGCCAGCAGCCTGGACAGGGCTACCTATGGCTACACCTTC. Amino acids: CASSLDRATYGYTF. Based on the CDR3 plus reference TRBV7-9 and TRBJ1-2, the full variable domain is DTGVSQNPRHKITKRGQNVTFRCDPISEHNRLYWYRQTLGQGPEFLTYFQNEAQLEKSRLLSDRFSAERPKGSFSTLEIQRTEQGDSAMYLCASSLDRATYGYTFGSGTRLTVV.